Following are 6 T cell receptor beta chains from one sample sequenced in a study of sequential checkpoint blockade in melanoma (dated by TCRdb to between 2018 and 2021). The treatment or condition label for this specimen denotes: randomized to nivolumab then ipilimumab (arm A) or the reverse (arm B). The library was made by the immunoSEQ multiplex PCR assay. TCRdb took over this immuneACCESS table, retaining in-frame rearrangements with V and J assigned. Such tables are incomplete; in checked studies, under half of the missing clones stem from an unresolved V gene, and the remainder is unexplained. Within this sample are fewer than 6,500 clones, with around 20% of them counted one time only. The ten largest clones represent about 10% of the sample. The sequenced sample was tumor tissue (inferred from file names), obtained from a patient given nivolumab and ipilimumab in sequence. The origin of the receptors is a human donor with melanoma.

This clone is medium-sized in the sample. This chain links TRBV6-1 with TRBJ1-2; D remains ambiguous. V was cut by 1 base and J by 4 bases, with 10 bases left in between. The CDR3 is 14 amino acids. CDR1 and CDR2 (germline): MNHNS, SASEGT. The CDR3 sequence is CASSEGWGGYGYTF. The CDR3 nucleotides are TGTGCCAGCAGTGAAGGTTGGGGMGGCTATGGCTACACCTTC.

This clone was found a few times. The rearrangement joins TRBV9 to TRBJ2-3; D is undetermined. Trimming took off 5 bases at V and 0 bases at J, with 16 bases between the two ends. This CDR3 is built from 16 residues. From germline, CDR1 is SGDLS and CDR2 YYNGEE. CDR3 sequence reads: CASSEGLLSSTDTQYF. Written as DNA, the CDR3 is TGTGCCAGCAGTGAAGGGTTGTTATCTAGCACAGATACGCAGTATTTT.

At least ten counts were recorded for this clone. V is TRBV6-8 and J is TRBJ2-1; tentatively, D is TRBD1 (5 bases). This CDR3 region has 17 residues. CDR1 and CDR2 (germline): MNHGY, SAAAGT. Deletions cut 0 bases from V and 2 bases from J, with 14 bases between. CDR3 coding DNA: TGTGCCAGCAGTTACTCCTACAAAACAGGTCCCTACAATGAGCAGTTCTTC. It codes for CASSYSYKTGPYNEQFF.

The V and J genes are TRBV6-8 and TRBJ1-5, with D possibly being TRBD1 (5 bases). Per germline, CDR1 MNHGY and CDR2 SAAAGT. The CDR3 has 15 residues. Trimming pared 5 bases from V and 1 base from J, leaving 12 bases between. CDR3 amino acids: CASSPAGNSNQPQHF. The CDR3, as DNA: TGTGCCAGCAGTCCCGCAGGGAACAGCAATCAGCCCCAGCATTTT.

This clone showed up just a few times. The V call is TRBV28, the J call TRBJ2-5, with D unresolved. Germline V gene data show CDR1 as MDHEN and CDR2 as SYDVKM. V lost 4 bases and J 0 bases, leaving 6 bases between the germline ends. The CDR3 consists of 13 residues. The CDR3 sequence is CASSYPYQETQYF. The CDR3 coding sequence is TGTGCCAGCAGTTACCCGTACCAAGAGACCCAGTACTTC.

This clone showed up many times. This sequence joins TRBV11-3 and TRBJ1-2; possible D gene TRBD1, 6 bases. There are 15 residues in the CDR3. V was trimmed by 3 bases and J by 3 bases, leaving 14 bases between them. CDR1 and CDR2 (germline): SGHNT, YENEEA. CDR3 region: CASSLGRGAYYGYTF. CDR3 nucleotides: TGTGCCAGCAGCTTGGGCCGGGGGGCTTACTATGGCTACACCTTC. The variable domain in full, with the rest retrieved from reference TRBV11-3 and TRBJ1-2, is EAGVVQSPRYKIIEKKQPVAFWCNPISGHNTLYWYLQNLGQGPELLIRYENEEAVDDSQLPKDRFSAERLKGVDSTLKIQPAELGDSAVYLCASSLGRGAYYGYTFGSGTRLTVV.